This T cell receptor beta chain was obtained from a study of T cell changes during pregnancy in multiple sclerosis. The repertoire was sequenced with immunoSEQ multiplex PCR; TCRdb's copy has only in-frame clones and lacks some. Among some 30,000 clones listed, approximately 90% were seen once. Trimming removed 4 bases at V and 3 bases at J, with 11 bases between. Germline CDR1 and CDR2: SGDLS and YYNGEE. The CDR3 has 14 residues. This clonotype was sampled from a female donor in good health, enrolled as a control in a pregnancy study. This chain joins TRBV9 and TRBJ2-1, with D possibly TRBD1 on 5 matching bases. Sequencing was performed on peripheral blood, taken in the first trimester of pregnancy. CDR3 protein: CASSFSDIYNEQFF. In nucleotides, the CDR3 is TGTGCCAGCAGCTTCTCGGACATCTACAATGAGCAGTTCTTC. Supplemented by reference TRBV9 and TRBJ2-1, the full variable domain reads DSGVTQTPKHLITATGQRVTLRCSPRSGDLSVYWYQQSLDQGLQFLIQYYNGEERAKGNILERFSAQQFPDLHSELNLSSLELGDSALYFCASSFSDIYNEQFFGPGTRLTVL.